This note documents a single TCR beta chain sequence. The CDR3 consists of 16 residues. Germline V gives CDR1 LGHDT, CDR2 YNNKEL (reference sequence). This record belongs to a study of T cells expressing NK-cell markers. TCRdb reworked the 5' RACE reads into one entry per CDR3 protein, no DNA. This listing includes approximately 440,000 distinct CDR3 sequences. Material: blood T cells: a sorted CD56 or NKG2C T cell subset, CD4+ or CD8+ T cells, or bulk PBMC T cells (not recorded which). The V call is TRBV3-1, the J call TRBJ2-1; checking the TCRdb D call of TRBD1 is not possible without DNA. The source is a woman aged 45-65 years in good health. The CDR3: CASSQGGASSYNEQFF.